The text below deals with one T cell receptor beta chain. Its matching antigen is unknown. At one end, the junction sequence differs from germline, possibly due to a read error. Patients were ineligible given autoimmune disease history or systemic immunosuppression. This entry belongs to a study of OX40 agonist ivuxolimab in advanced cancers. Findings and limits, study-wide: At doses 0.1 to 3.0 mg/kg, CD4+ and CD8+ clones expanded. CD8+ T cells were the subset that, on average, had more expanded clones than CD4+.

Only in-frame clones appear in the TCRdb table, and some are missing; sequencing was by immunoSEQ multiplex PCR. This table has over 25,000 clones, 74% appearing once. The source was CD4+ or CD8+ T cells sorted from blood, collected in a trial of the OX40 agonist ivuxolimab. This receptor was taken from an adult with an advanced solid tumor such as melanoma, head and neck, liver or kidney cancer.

The CDR3 here is CASSLDGHSGNTIYF. The CDR3 DNA sequence: TGCGCCAGCAGTTTGGACGGCCACTCTGGAAACACCATATATTTT. The rearrangement links TRBV5-4 to TRBJ1-3; no reliable D call. Germline V gene data show CDR1 as SGHNT and CDR2 as YYREEE (reference sequence). This CDR3 has 15 residues.